This TCR beta chain was captured in a study of T-cell reconstitution after alpha-beta-depleted transplantation in children. Study-level findings and limits: T-cell numbers and diversity, one year after transplant, stemmed largely from T cells that were newly produced.

This sample's TCRbeta library carried unique molecular identifier barcodes. TCRdb fed the PCR reads into MiXCR, producing one record per CDR3 protein. The sample holds roughly 790,000 distinct CDR3 sequences, around 15% seen once. On this clonotype itself: The target antigen is unknown.

J was trimmed by 14 bases and V by 7 bases; bases with no gene match: 15. The CDR3 covers 14 residues. The clonotype originates from a male patient between 10 and 17 years old who had a stem cell transplant for acute lymphoblastic leukemia, so the T cells may come from the graft donor. Sequences were derived from PBMCs, mostly from graft donor cells, sampled 360 days after TCRalphabeta/CD19-depleted stem cell transplant. The chain carries TRBV12-3 or TRBV12-4 and TRBJ1-2, with 11 bases aligning to TRBD1. The CDR3 sequence is CASTLGGTGGKVTF. DNA for the CDR3: TGTGCCAGCACTCTGGGAGGGACAGGGGGTAAAGTGACCTTC.